This T cell receptor (beta chain) emerged from a study of technical replicates of blood from a few donors. Looked up from germline, CDR1 is PRHDT and CDR2 is FYEKMQ (reference sequence). The V gene lost 2 bases and the J gene lost 6 bases, with 8 bases spanning the gap. The CDR3 has 12 amino acids. Clones were read by immunoSEQ multiplex PCR, and TCRdb kept only the in-frame ones, dropping some. Altogether tens of thousands of clones are present, approximately 94% being singletons, with the ten largest covering less than 0.4%. This chain joins TRBV13 and TRBJ2-7; D is unclear. The clonotype was recovered from a human donor in good health. The source material was T cells isolated from PBMCs. DNA for the CDR3: TGTGCCAGCAGCTTATCCGGGTTCGAGCAGTACTTC. Amino acids: CASSLSGFEQYF.